This T cell receptor (beta chain) was found in a study of T cell responses to AZD1222 COVID-19 vaccine. Study-level background: The analysis combined second doses at about 4 or about 12 weeks.

This clone showed up many times. Its antigen is undetermined. Assay used: immunoSEQ multiplex PCR; TCRdb lists only in-frame clones, some missing. In the table there are around 100,000 clones, 90% of which are singletons. CDR1 and CDR2 (germline): MNHEY, SVGAGI. The length of the CDR3 is 12 residues. V was pared by 6 bases and J by 6 bases, with 4 bases of the junction left unmatched. Findings and limits, study-wide: Reportedly, nearly half the spike-specific TCRs target unmutated variant regions. Once two AZD1222 doses were given, Spike-specific TCR breadth and depth went up. Only a handful of AZD1222 recipients, several in all, had baseline seropositivity.

This receptor was taken from an adult in good health. This chain links TRBV6-5 with TRBJ1-2, with 7 positions matching TRBD1. The specimen was peripheral blood, collected on day 0 of AZD1222 vaccination. The CDR3 region has the DNA TGTGCCAGCAGCCCAGGGGGTAATGGCTACACCTTC. Protein: CASSPGGNGYTF.